This TCR beta chain comes out of a study of patients and donors after allogeneic stem cell transplantation. This clonotype has just one count. MiXCR was run by TCRdb on the RT-PCR reads, yielding one entry per CDR3 protein. The sample carries roughly 200,000 distinct CDR3 sequences, around two fifths recorded once. The sequenced sample was blood, either unsorted or a sorted T cell fraction (not recorded which). The TCR was taken from a human donor who was either an allogeneic HSCT recipient or a stem cell or donor lymphocyte infusion donor (not recorded which). It is not recorded whose cells these are; they may come from a transplant donor.

The CDR3 reads CASSRREGVSEKLFF. The CDR3 nucleotides are TGTGCCAGCAGTCGCCGGGAGGGCGTTAGTGAAAAACTGTTTTTT. The chain links TRBV12-3 or TRBV12-4 to TRBJ1-4, with D uncertain. Between the trimmed V and J ends, which lost 5 bases and 7 bases, there was a span of 17 bases. This CDR3 is 15 amino acids long.